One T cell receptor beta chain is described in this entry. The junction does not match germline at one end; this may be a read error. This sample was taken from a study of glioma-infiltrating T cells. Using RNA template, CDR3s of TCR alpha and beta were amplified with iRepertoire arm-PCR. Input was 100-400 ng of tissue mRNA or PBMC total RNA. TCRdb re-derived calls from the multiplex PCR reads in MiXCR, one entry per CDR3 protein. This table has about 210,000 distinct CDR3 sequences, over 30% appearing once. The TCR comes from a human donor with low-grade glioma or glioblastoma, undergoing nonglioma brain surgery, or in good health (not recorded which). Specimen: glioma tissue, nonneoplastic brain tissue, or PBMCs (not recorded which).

The CDR3 region is CASRKTGQGGCTF. CDR3 DNA: TGCGCCAGCAGGAAAACGGGACAGGGAGGCTGCACCTTC. The V gene is TRBV27, the J gene TRBJ1-2; 9 bases fit TRBD1. The CDR3 has 13 amino acids. Per germline, CDR1 MNHEY and CDR2 SMNVEV (reference sequence).